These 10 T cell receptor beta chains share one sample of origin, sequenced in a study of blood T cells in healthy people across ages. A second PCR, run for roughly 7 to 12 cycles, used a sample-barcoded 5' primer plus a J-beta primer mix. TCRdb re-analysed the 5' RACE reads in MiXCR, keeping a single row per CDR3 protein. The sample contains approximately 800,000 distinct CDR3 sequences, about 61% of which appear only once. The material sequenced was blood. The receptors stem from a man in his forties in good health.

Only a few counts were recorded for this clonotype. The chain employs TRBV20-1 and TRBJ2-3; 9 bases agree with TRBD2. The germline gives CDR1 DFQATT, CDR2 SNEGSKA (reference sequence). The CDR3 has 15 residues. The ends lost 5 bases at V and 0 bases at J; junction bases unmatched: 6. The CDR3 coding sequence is TGCAGTGCTGTCCCTAGCGGGGTGAGCACAGATACGCAGTATTTT. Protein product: CSAVPSGVSTDTQYF.

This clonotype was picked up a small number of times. The CDR3 DNA reads as TGTGCCAGCAGCAACGCGGAGGTGTATAGCGGAGATACGCAGTATTTT. It yields the protein CASSNAEVYSGDTQYF. The V call is TRBV7-2, the J call TRBJ2-3, with D possibly matching TRBD2 (6 bases). CDR3 length: 16 residues. V was shortened by 5 bases and J by 5 bases, with 20 bases between the two germline ends. The germline CDR1 and CDR2 sequences are SGHTA and FQGNSA.

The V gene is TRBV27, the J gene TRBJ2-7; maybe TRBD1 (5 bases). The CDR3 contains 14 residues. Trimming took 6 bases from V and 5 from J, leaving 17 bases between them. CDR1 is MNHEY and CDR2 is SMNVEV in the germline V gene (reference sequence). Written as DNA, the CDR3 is TGTGCCAGCAGAGACAGACCTGAAGGTAACGAGCAGTACTTC. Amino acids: CASRDRPEGNEQYF.

In DNA form, the CDR3 reads TGTGCCACCAGTGATCGAACAGACCCCTACAATGAGCAGTTCTTC. Translating gives CATSDRTDPYNEQFF. The chain joins TRBV24-1 to TRBJ2-1; D not certain. V shed 3 bases and J shed 2 bases, with 10 bases lying between them. The CDR3 spans 15 residues. The V gene's germline CDR1 is KGHDR and CDR2 SFDVKD.

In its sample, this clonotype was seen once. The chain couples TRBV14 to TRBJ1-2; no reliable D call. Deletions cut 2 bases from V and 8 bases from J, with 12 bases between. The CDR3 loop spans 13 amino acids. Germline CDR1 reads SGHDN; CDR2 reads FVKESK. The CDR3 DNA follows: TGTGCCAGCAGCCAAAGTAGGGTAGAGGGCTACACCTTC. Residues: CASSQSRVEGYTF.

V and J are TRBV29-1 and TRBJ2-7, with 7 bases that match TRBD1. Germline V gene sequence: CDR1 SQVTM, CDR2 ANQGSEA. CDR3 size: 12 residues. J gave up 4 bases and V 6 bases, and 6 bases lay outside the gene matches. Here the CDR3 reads CSVGVGQYEQYF. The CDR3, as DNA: TGCAGCGTCGGGGTGGGACAGTACGAGCAGTACTTC.

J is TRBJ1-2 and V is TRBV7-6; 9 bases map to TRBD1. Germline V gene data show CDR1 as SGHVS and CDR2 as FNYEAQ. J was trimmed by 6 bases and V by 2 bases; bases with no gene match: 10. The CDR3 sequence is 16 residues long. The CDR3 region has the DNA TGTGCCAGCAGCTTAAATCCAGGACAGGGGATTGATGGCTACACCTTC. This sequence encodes CASSLNPGQGIDGYTF.

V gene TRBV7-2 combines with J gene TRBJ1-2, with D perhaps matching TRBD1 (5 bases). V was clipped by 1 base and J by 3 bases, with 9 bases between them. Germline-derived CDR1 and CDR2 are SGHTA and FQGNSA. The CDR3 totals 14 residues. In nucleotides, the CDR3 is TGTGCCAGCAGCTTAGACAGGTGGGACTATGGCTACACCTTC. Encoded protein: CASSLDRWDYGYTF. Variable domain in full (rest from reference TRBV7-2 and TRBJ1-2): GAGVSQSPSNKVTEKGKDVELRCDPISGHTALYWYRQSLGQGLEFLIYFQGNSAPDKSGLPSDRFSAERTGGSVSTLTIQRTQQEDSAVYLCASSLDRWDYGYTFGSGTRLTVV.

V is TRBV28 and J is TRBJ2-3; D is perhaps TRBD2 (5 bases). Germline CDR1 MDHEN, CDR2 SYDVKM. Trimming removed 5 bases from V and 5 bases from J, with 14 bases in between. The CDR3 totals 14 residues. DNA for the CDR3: TGTGCCAGCAGTATAACGGGGTCCGAAGATACGCAGTATTTT. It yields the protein CASSITGSEDTQYF.

The CDR3 nucleotides read TGTGCCAGCAGCATCAAACAGGGTCCTCATGGCTACACCTTC. It translates to CASSIKQGPHGYTF. This chain uses TRBV7-3 with TRBJ1-2, with D tentatively TRBD1 (6 bases). The ends were cut back, 5 bases at V and 6 bases at J, with 16 bases in the middle. The CDR3 extends over 14 amino acids. Germline V gene lookup returns CDR1 SGHTA and CDR2 FQGTGA.